The 21 T cell receptor beta chains below were found in one sample sequenced in a study of T cell responses to AZD1222 COVID-19 vaccine. Repertoires were generated with immunoSEQ multiplex PCR, while TCRdb's copy carries only in-frame clones and drops some. The table lists about 68,000 clones, about 90% of them singletons, with about 8% in the top ten. The starting material was peripheral blood, obtained on day 0 of AZD1222 vaccination. The receptors were gathered from an adult in good health.

Here the CDR3 DNA reads TGTGCCAGCAGTGAGAGGGTCCAGGGGCGGTTCGGGGAGCTGTTTTTT. Its protein is CASSERVQGRFGELFF. This rearrangement joins TRBV2 to TRBJ2-2; TRBD1 might be the D (6 bases). The CDR3 spans 16 residues. Per the germline V gene, CDR1 is SNHLY and CDR2 is FYNNEI. V shed 3 bases and J shed 7 bases, with 18 bases lying between them. The whole variable domain, filled in from reference TRBV2 and TRBJ2-2, reads EPEVTQTPSHQVTQMGQEVILRCVPISNHLYFYWYRQILGQKVEFLVSFYNNEISEKSEIFDDQFSVERPDGSNFTLKIRSTKLEDSAMYFCASSERVQGRFGELFFGEGSRLTVL.

The V gene is TRBV10-3, the J gene TRBJ1-2, with 8 nucleotides matching TRBD1. Losses at the gene ends were 4 bases for V and 8 bases for J; bases not matched to a gene: 15. The CDR3 has 16 residues. The germline V gene encodes CDR1 ENHRY and CDR2 SYGVKD. CDR3 bases: TGTGCCATCAGTGCAGGACAGGGCCACCTCTCATCGGGCTACACCTTC. It specifies CAISAGQGHLSSGYTF.

J is TRBJ1-1 and V is TRBV6-5, with D possibly matching TRBD1 (5 bases). The CDR3 spans 15 residues. Trimming removed 0 bases at V and 1 base at J, with 9 bases between. CDR1 is MNHEY, CDR2 SVGAGI, per germline. The CDR3 loop reads CASSYSPGTNTEAFF. The DNA for the CDR3 is TGTGCCAGCAGTTACTCGCCAGGGACGAACACTGAAGCTTTCTTT.

V usage is TRBV5-4 and J usage is TRBJ2-5, with 12 bases matching TRBD2. V gave up 4 bases and J gave up 5 bases; unmatched junction bases: 6. This CDR3 comprises 15 residues. Germline loops: CDR1 SGHNT, CDR2 YYREEE (reference sequence). CDR3 nucleotides: TGTGCCAGCAGCAGAACTAGCGGGAGGACGGAGACCCAGTACTTC. Protein: CASSRTSGRTETQYF.

The rearrangement uses TRBV29-1 and TRBJ2-1; 9 bases match TRBD2. With 7 bases clipped from V and 7 bases from J, the junction kept 5 bases outside the gene matches. The CDR3 totals 12 residues. Germline lookup yields CDR1 SQVTM and CDR2 ANQGSEA. The CDR3 bases are TGCAGCGCTTGGACTAGCGAGAATGAGCAGTTCTTC. This gives the protein CSAWTSENEQFF.

The rearrangement uses TRBV27 and TRBJ1-5; D is perhaps TRBD1 (5 bases). CDR1 is MNHEY and CDR2 is SMNVEV in the germline V gene (reference sequence). This CDR3 is built from 14 residues. V was pared by 2 bases and J by 6 bases, with 11 bases between. The CDR3 is CASSLTGVGQPQHF. For the CDR3, the DNA is TGTGCCAGCAGTTTAACGGGGGTGGGTCAGCCCCAGCATTTT.

This clone has just a few counts. J is TRBJ2-7 and V is TRBV6-6, with 10 bases matching TRBD2. This CDR3 contains 15 residues. V lost 8 bases to trimming and J lost 4 bases; unmatched junction nucleotides: 11. Germline CDR1 reads MNHNY; CDR2 reads SVGAGI (reference sequence). The CDR3 coding sequence is TGTGCCAGCTTCCAGCGGGAGGGCCGGGGTTACGAGCAGTACTTC. Protein: CASFQREGRGYEQYF.

The chain employs TRBV7-9 and TRBJ1-1; D ambiguous. From germline, CDR1 is SEHNR and CDR2 FQNEAQ (reference sequence). CDR3 length equals 12 residues. With 6 bases removed from V and 1 base from J, the gap between germline ends came to 6 bases. This chain's CDR3 is CASRFENTEAFF. The CDR3 nucleotides read TGTGCCAGCAGGTTCGAGAACACTGAAGCTTTCTTT.

Only one count was recorded for this clone. V is TRBV7-3 and J is TRBJ2-7, with TRBD2 matching 11 bases. Trimming took 1 base from V and 6 from J; bases not matched to a gene: 2. The CDR3 is 14 amino acids. CDR1 and CDR2 from the germline V gene are SGHTA and FQGTGA. The CDR3 DNA is TGTGCCAGCAGCTTAAGTAGCGGGAGGGGCGAGCAGTACTTC. It encodes CASSLSSGRGEQYF.

The V and J genes are TRBV5-1 and TRBJ1-1, with D possibly TRBD1 on 6 matching bases. Germline CDR1 reads SGHRS; CDR2 reads YFSETQ. V was shortened by 0 bases and J by 4 bases, with 22 bases between the two germline ends. This CDR3 comprises 18 residues. The CDR3, as DNA: TGCGCCAGCAGCTTGGGAGTAGTAGGCTTGGGGGCGTCCACTGAAGCTTTCTTT. This gives the protein CASSLGVVGLGASTEAFF.

The genes are TRBV5-1 and TRBJ2-1; 13 nucleotides align to TRBD2. CDR3 length: 20 amino acids. Trimming cost V 4 bases and J 0 bases; bases outside gene matches: 13. CDR1 and CDR2 (germline): SGHRS, YFSETQ. This CDR3 reads CASSGGLAGIQRSSYNEQFF. In nucleotides, the CDR3 is TGCGCCAGCAGCGGGGGACTAGCGGGAATACAAAGGAGCTCCTACAATGAGCAGTTCTTC.

The rearrangement uses TRBV18 and TRBJ1-1; possibly TRBD1 for D (6 bases). Germline V gene data show CDR1 as KGHSH and CDR2 as LQKENI. Trimming pared 3 bases from V and 7 bases from J, leaving 9 bases between. CDR3 length: 12 amino acids. CDR3 protein: CASSPVQGEAFF. DNA of the CDR3: TGTGCCAGCTCACCCGTACAGGGTGAAGCTTTCTTT.

CDR3 amino acids: CASSLMSVGELFF. In DNA, the CDR3 is TGTGCCAGCAGCTTAATGAGCGTCGGGGAGCTGTTTTTT. This chain links TRBV7-9 with TRBJ2-2; D is unresolved. Trimming took 2 bases from V and 7 from J, leaving 8 bases between them. The germline gives CDR1 SEHNR, CDR2 FQNEAQ (reference sequence). The CDR3 extends over 13 amino acids. Full variable domain (missing parts from reference TRBV7-9 and TRBJ2-2): DTGVSQNPRHKITKRGQNVTFRCDPISEHNRLYWYRQTLGQGPEFLTYFQNEAQLEKSRLLSDRFSAERPKGSFSTLEIQRTEQGDSAMYLCASSLMSVGELFFGEGSRLTVL.

The chain recombines TRBV7-2 with TRBJ2-7, with TRBD1 as a possible D gene (6 bases). Germline V gene sequence: CDR1 SGHTA, CDR2 FQGNSA. The CDR3 is made up of 15 amino acids. V gave up 4 bases and J gave up 0 bases, with 13 bases separating them. Here the CDR3 reads CASSYGPDSSYEQYF. In DNA form, the CDR3 reads TGTGCCAGCAGCTACGGACCGGACAGCTCCTACGAGCAGTACTTC.

The chain carries TRBV7-9 and TRBJ1-1; 7 bases are a match to TRBD1. J gave up 5 bases and V 5 bases, and 11 bases lay outside the gene matches. The germline V gene encodes CDR1 SEHNR and CDR2 FQNEAQ (reference sequence). This CDR3 region has 15 residues. For the CDR3, the DNA is TGTGCCAGCAGCGCCCCCGGGACAGAGGAAACTGAAGCTTTCTTT. It is translated as CASSAPGTEETEAFF.

This chain connects TRBV11-2 to TRBJ2-5; D gene ambiguous. This CDR3 has 13 residues. From germline, CDR1 is SGHAT and CDR2 FQNNGV. Between the trimmed V and J ends, which lost 1 base and 5 bases, there was a span of 8 bases. As DNA, the CDR3 is TGTGCCAGCAGCTTAGGGGGTCACGAGACCCAGTACTTC. Its translation: CASSLGGHETQYF.

V is TRBV4-1 and J is TRBJ2-7, with D unresolved. Trimming took 0 bases from V and 4 from J, leaving 13 bases between them. CDR3 length equals 15 residues. Germline V lookup: CDR1 MGHRA, CDR2 YSYEKL. This chain's CDR3 is CASSQEWRREYEQYF. As DNA, the CDR3 is TGCGCCAGCAGCCAAGAATGGCGTCGAGAGTACGAGCAGTACTTC.

V is TRBV5-4 and J is TRBJ1-6; D call uncertain. V lost 0 bases, J lost 7 bases, and 11 bases lay in between. This CDR3 has 15 amino acids. CDR1 is SGHNT, CDR2 YYREEE, per germline (reference sequence). DNA for the CDR3: TGTGCCAGCAGCTTGGCCTCCGTGAGGAATTCACCCCTCCACTTT. Protein product: CASSLASVRNSPLHF.

The chain has TRBV7-3 and TRBJ2-7; 9 positions match TRBD2. In germline, CDR1 is SGHTA, CDR2 FQGTGA. The CDR3 has 17 amino acids. Trimming removed 2 bases from V and 6 bases from J; junction bases left unmatched: 14. CDR3 DNA sequence: TGTGCCAGCAGCTTAGAGGCTAGAGGGACTAGCATCGGCGAGCAGTACTTC. Amino acids: CASSLEARGTSIGEQYF.

This clone was observed a single time. The V gene is TRBV4-2, the J gene TRBJ2-7; 8 nucleotides line up with TRBD1. Germline trimming cut 2 bases from V and 2 bases from J; bases unmatched to any gene: 5. The V gene's germline CDR1 is LGHNA and CDR2 YNFKEQ. The CDR3 runs 15 residues. DNA for the CDR3: TGTGCCAGCAGCCAACAGACAGGGGCTGCCTACGAGCAGTACTTC. It is translated as CASSQQTGAAYEQYF.

The gene calls are TRBV4-1 and TRBJ1-3; TRBD1 might be the D (6 bases). V lost 2 bases and J 3 bases, leaving 14 bases between the germline ends. The CDR3 is 16 amino acids. The germline CDR1 and CDR2 sequences are MGHRA and YSYEKL. As DNA, the CDR3 is TGCGCCAGCAGCCAACCCAGGCGGGGGCGTGGAAACACCATATATTTT. Amino acid sequence: CASSQPRRGRGNTIYF.